The source of this T cell receptor beta chain is a study of blood T cell repertoires in COVID-19. In the authors' workflow: Counts of nucleated cells, estimated from reference gene primer amplification, were obtained. Only in-frame clones appear in the TCRdb table, and some are missing; sequencing was by immunoSEQ multiplex PCR. V and J calls and clone size are given by that table; D and trimming were obtained from the DNA. The sample records about 430,000 clones, over 75% being singletons. Grouping used clinical history reported by participants in a survey and questionnaire. This clone was counted only a few times. The source material was PBMCs or T cells enriched from blood (not recorded which). This TCR was sampled from a young man who had recovered from COVID-19.

The CDR3 nucleotides are TGTGCCAGCAGCTTAGGGGCTAGCGGACCTACTGATGAGCAGTTCTTC. Translation: CASSLGASGPTDEQFF. This chain uses TRBV11-3 with TRBJ2-1, with 7 bases aligning to TRBD2. From germline, CDR1 is SGHNT and CDR2 YENEEA. The ends lost 1 base at V and 8 bases at J; junction bases unmatched: 11. This CDR3 is built from 16 residues. The variable domain in full, with the rest retrieved from reference TRBV11-3 and TRBJ2-1, is EAGVVQSPRYKIIEKKQPVAFWCNPISGHNTLYWYLQNLGQGPELLIRYENEEAVDDSQLPKDRFSAERLKGVDSTLKIQPAELGDSAVYLCASSLGASGPTDEQFFGPGTRLTVL.